Listed below are T cell receptor beta chains from one sample, sequenced in a study of OX40 agonist ivuxolimab in advanced cancers. Profiling relied on immunoSEQ multiplex PCR, and the TCRdb table lists in-frame clones only, not all of them. The sample contains fewer than 85,000 clones, around 90% of which appear only once. Sequenced material: CD4+ or CD8+ T cells sorted from blood, taken in a trial of the OX40 agonist ivuxolimab. The receptor source for this set is an adult with an advanced solid tumor such as melanoma, head and neck, liver or kidney cancer. Each CDR3 is given with its conserved first and last residue. The D gene is left open where the match is weak. Expanded clones get a size class; other rows say once, few or many, or leave the size out.

>TRBJ2-5|TRBV19|.|.
TGTGCCAGTAGGTCTCGTAGGGCGGACCAAGAGACCCAGTACTTC
CASRSRRADQETQYF
>TRBJ2-1|TRBV9|.|.
TGTGCCAGCAGCGTAGGGCGTCTCGGCTCCTACAATGAGCAGTTCTTC
CASSVGRLGSYNEQFF
>TRBJ1-4|TRBV5-4|.|.
TGTGCCAGCAGCCTGGACCCTCTGGCAACTAATGAAAAACTGTTTTTT
CASSLDPLATNEKLFF
>TRBJ1-1|TRBV11-2|.|.
TGTGCCAGCAGCTTGGGTCTGGGAGCGAACACTGAAGCTTTCTTT
CASSLGLGANTEAFF
>TRBJ2-7|TRBV9|.|.
TGTGCCCCCCCCAAAGGGCAGGCCGAGCAGTACTTC
CAPPKGQAEQYF
>TRBJ2-7|TRBV29-1|.|.
TGCAGCGTTTTAATCGGGGGGCTGAGCGAGCAGTACTTC
CSVLIGGLSEQYF
>TRBJ2-5|TRBV5-6|.|.
TGTGCCAGCAGTTACCGCGAAGGCGAGGAGACCCAGTACTTC
CASSYREGEETQYF
>TRBJ2-3|TRBV15|.|.
TGTGCCACCAAAGGGGGTAGCACAGATACGCAGTATTTT
CATKGGSTDTQYF
>TRBJ2-1|TRBV5-4|TRBD1|.
TGTGCCAGCAGCAGCGGACAGGGCCGACGGTCTCAGTTCTTC
CASSSGQGRRSQFF
>TRBJ2-1|TRBV5-6|TRBD2|.
TGTGCCAGCAGCTTGACTAGCGGATACAATGAGCAGTTCTTC
CASSLTSGYNEQFF
>TRBJ1-1|TRBV6-1|.|.
TGTGCCAGCAGGGCCGACAGAAACACTGAAGCTTTCTTT
CASRADRNTEAFF
>TRBJ1-2|TRBV2|.|.
TGTGCCAGCAGTGAAACCACTGCTAACTATGGCTACACCTTC
CASSETTANYGYTF
>TRBJ2-7|TRBV6-1|.|.
TGTGCCAGCAGTGGGACCATTGACATTTACGAGCAGTACTTC
CASSGTIDIYEQYF
>TRBJ1-2|TRBV5-4|.|once
TGTGCCAGCAGCTTCTCAGGTGGCAACTATGGCTACACCTTC
CASSFSGGNYGYTF
>TRBJ2-3|TRBV5-1|.|.
TGCGCCAGCAGCTTGGGGGCCCTGACCCCTCAGGGGGATACGCAGTATTTT
CASSLGALTPQGDTQYF
>TRBJ2-3|TRBV2|.|.
TGTGCCAGCAGTCAGGACGGCCTCAGCACAGATACGCAGTATTTT
CASSQDGLSTDTQYF
>TRBJ1-1|TRBV5-1|.|.
TGCGCCAGCAGCTCCGGACAGATCAGCGCTGAAGCTTTCTTT
CASSSGQISAEAFF
>TRBJ1-2|TRBV19|.|once
TGTGCCAGTAGTATAATCGGACCCGGGAGGTATGGCTACACCTTC
CASSIIGPGRYGYTF
>TRBJ1-5|TRBV19|.|.
TGTGCCAGTAGTAAGACGGGGGCCAATCAGCCCCAGCATTTT
CASSKTGANQPQHF
>TRBJ2-7|TRBV5-6|.|.
TGTGCCAGCAGCTTGGCGGGACTTCACGAGCAGTACTTC
CASSLAGLHEQYF
>TRBJ2-1|TRBV19|TRBD2|.
TGTGCCAGTACCCGGGGGGAGGGCCTTGAGCAGTTCTTC
CASTRGEGLEQFF
>TRBJ2-3|TRBV30|TRBD1|.
TGTGCCTGGGGACAGGAACAACTAACAGATACGCAGTATTTT
CAWGQEQLTDTQYF
>TRBJ1-1|TRBV18|TRBD1|.
TGTGCCAGCTCACCATCGGGACAGGATTTCATGAACACTGAAGCTTTCTTT
CASSPSGQDFMNTEAFF
>TRBJ2-5|TRBV5-4|.|.
TGTGCCAGCAGCTTGAACCTACAAGAGACCCAGTACTTC
CASSLNLQETQYF
>TRBJ2-5|TRBV19|TRBD2|.
TGTGCCAGTTCCAGGACTAGCGGGATAGAGACCCAGTACTTC
CASSRTSGIETQYF
>TRBJ2-7|TRBV28|TRBD1|.
TGTGCCAGCAGTTCTCTGGGACAGTCTCTCTCCTACGAGCAGTACTTC
CASSSLGQSLSYEQYF
>TRBJ2-1|TRBV7-2|.|.
TGTGCCAGCAGCTTATCGTCTTGGGGACTTCGGCCCTACAATGAGCAGTTCTTC
CASSLSSWGLRPYNEQFF
>TRBJ1-1|TRBV5-1|.|once
TGCGCCAGCACCTGGGGCAGGGTTGGAACTGAAGCTTTCTTT
CASTWGRVGTEAFF
>TRBJ2-3|TRBV7-9|TRBD2|.
TGTGCCAGCAGCCGGGGACTAGCGGGAGCTAGCACAGATACGCAGTATTTT
CASSRGLAGASTDTQYF
>TRBJ2-7|TRBV19|.|.
TGTGCCAGTAGTTTTCTCCCCCCAGGGGCCTACGAGCAGTACTTC
CASSFLPPGAYEQYF
>TRBJ2-4|TRBV28|TRBD1|.
TGTGCCAGCAGTTTGGTCGATGACAGGGTAGGTAGGGCCAAAAACATTCAGTACTTC
CASSLVDDRVGRAKNIQYF
>TRBJ2-7|TRBV18|.|.
TGTGCCAGCTCACTACAGGGTCCCCCTTTCTACGAGCAGTACTTC
CASSLQGPPFYEQYF
>TRBJ2-7|TRBV29-1|TRBD2|.
TGCAGCGTTCGGACGGGGGGCTACGAGCAGTACTTC
CSVRTGGYEQYF